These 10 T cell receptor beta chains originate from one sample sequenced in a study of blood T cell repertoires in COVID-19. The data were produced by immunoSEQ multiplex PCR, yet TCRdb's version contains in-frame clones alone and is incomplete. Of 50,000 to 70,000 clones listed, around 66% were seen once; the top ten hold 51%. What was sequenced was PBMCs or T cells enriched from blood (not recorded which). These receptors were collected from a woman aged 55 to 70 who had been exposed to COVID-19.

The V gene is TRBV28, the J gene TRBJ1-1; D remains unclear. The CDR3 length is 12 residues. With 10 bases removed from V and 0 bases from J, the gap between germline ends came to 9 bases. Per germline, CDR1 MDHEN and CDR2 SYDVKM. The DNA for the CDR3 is TGTGCCACCCTCGGGGTGAACACTGAAGCTTTCTTT. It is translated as CATLGVNTEAFF.

The CDR3 sequence is CASSTHNQPQHF. CDR3 sequence (DNA): TGTGCCAGCAGCACACACAATCAGCCCCAGCATTTT. V is TRBV13 and J is TRBJ1-5; D gene unclear. Per germline, CDR1 PRHDT and CDR2 FYEKMQ (reference sequence). CDR3 length: 12 amino acids. Trimming took off 5 bases at V and 3 bases at J, with 5 bases between the two ends.

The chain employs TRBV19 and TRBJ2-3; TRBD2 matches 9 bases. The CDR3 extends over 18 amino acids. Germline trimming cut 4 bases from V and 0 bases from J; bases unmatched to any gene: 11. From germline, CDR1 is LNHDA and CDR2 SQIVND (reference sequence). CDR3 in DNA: TGTGCCAGTAGTAGCCTTACGTTTAGCGGGGGTAGCACAGATACGCAGTATTTT. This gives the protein CASSSLTFSGGSTDTQYF.

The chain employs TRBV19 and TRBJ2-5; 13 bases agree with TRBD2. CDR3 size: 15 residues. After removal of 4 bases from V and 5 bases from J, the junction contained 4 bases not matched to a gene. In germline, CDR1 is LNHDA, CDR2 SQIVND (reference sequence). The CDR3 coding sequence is TGTGCCAGTAGTACGGGACTAGCGGGGACTGAGACCCAGTACTTC. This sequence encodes CASSTGLAGTETQYF.

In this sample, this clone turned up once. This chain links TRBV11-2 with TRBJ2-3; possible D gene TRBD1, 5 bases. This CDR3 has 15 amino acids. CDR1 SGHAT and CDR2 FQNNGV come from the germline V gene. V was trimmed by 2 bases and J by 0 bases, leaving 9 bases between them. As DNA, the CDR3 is TGTGCCAGCAGCTTAAGGGGTACTAGCACAGATACGCAGTATTTT. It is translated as CASSLRGTSTDTQYF.

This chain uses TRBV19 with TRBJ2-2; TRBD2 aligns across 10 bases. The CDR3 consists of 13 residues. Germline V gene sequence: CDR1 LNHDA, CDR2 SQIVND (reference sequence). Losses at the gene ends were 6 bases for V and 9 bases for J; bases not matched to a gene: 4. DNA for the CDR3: TGTGCCAGTAGAGCGGGAGGGCCTTGGGAGCTGTTTTTT. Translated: CASRAGGPWELFF.

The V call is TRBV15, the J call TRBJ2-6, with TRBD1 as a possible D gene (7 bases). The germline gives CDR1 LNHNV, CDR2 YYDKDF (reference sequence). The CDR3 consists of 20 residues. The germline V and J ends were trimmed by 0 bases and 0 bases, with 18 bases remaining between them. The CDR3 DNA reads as TGTGCCACCAGCAGAGATCCGGCAGGGGGACTCCTCTCTGGGGCCAACGTCCTGACTTTC. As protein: CATSRDPAGGLLSGANVLTF.

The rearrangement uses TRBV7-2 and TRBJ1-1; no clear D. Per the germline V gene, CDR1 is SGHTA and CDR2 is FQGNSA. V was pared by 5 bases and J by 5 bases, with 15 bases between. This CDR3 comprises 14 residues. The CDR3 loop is CASSAEPTWTEAFF. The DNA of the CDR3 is TGTGCCAGCAGCGCCGAACCTACGTGGACTGAAGCTTTCTTT. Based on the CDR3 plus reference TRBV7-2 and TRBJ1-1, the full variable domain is GAGVSQSPSNKVTEKGKDVELRCDPISGHTALYWYRQSLGQGLEFLIYFQGNSAPDKSGLPSDRFSAERTGGSVSTLTIQRTQQEDSAVYLCASSAEPTWTEAFFGQGTRLTVV.

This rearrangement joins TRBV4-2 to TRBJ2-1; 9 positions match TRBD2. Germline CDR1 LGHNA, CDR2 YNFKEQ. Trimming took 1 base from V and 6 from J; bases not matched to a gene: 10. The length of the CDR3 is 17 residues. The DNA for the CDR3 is TGTGCCAGCAGCCAAGCAGGGGCGGGGGGGCCAGGCAATGAGCAGTTCTTC. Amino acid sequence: CASSQAGAGGPGNEQFF.

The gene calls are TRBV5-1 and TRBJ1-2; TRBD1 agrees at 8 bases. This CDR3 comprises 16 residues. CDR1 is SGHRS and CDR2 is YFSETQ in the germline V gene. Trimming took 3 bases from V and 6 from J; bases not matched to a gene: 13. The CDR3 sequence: CASSSGQVIPLNGYTF. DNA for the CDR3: TGCGCCAGCAGCTCGGGACAGGTGATTCCCCTGAATGGCTACACCTTC.